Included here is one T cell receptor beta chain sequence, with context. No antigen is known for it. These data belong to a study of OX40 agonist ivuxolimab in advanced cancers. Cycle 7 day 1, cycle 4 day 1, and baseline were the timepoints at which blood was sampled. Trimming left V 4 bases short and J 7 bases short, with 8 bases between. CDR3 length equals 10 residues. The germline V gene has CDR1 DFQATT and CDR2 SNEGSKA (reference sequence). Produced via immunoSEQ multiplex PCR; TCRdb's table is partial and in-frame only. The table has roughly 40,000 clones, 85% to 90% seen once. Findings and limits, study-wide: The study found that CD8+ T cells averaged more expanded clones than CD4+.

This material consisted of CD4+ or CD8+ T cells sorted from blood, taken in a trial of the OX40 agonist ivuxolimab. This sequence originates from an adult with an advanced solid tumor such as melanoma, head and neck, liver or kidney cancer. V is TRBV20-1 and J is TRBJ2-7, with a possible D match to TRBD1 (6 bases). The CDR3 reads CSAKRGEQYF. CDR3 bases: TGCAGTGCTAAGAGGGGGGAGCAGTACTTC.